This section outlines one T cell receptor beta chain sequence together with its context. The sample comes from a study of blood T cell repertoires in COVID-19. Overall study context: The samples span acute and convalescent COVID-19 from the United States, Italy and Spain. From T cells, B-cell-depleted T cells, or PBMCs came the material, which was cDNA or gDNA.

In the study's own analysis: Amplification of reference gene primers was used by the study to estimate nucleated cell counts. The protocol was immunoSEQ multiplex PCR, while the TCRdb copy is restricted to in-frame clones and leaves out a portion. The V and J calls and clone size come from that table; D and trimming were worked out from the DNA. Among some 83,000 clones, under 90% were seen once, and the ten largest hold approximately 44%. The V end was cut by 1 base, the J end by 1 base, with 8 bases between. The germline CDR1 and CDR2 sequences are SGHTA and FQGNSA. The CDR3 runs to 16 residues. The TCR comes from a man older than 75 with acute or convalescent COVID-19. Sequences were obtained from peripheral blood. J is TRBJ2-6 and V is TRBV7-2; unclear D gene. CDR3 protein: CASSLEATSGANVLTF. Written as DNA, the CDR3 is TGTGCCAGCAGCTTAGAAGCGACTTCTGGGGCCAACGTCCTGACTTTC.